This T cell receptor beta chain stems from a study of cytomegalovirus exposure and HLA in healthy donors. Between the trimmed V and J ends, which lost 0 bases and 5 bases, there was a span of 7 bases. CDR3 length: 13 amino acids. The germline V gene encodes CDR1 SGHVS and CDR2 FQNEAQ. Method: immunoSEQ multiplex PCR; TCRdb's copy keeps in-frame clones and lacks some. The profile covers 75,000 to 90,000 clones, with roughly 95% appearing a single time and 1.6% taken by the ten largest. The TCR sequence derives from a young man in good health and CMV-seropositive. The rearrangement links TRBV7-8 to TRBJ1-1; D is ambiguous. Sequenced: PBMCs. The CDR3: CASSLARGTEAFF. The CDR3 nucleotides read TGTGCCAGCAGCTTAGCGCGGGGTACTGAAGCTTTCTTT.